This T cell receptor beta chain was identified in a study of cytomegalovirus exposure and HLA in healthy donors. The PCR employed 60 Vbeta primers together with 13 Jbeta primers. Generated by immunoSEQ multiplex PCR, the TCRdb table keeps only in-frame clones and is missing some. The table has about 160,000 clones, roughly 80% seen once. Study-wide results and caveats: The classifier, whose performance was assessed in both the original and validation cohorts, reportedly diagnosed cytomegalovirus status with high specificity and sensitivity.

V trimming: 3 bases; J trimming: 1 base; junction bases outside the gene matches: 2. There are 15 residues in the CDR3. CDR1 and CDR2 (germline): LGHNA, YSLEER. A word on this clone: Its specificity is not known.

This clonotype originated in a male donor in good health and CMV-seronegative. The chain carries TRBV4-3 and TRBJ2-3; 9 bases line up with TRBD2. Sequencing input: PBMCs. The CDR3 region is CASSQTSGRTDTQYF. The CDR3 DNA is TGCGCCAGCAGCCAGACTAGCGGACGCACAGATACGCAGTATTTT.